This entry lists 9 T cell receptor beta chains sequenced from one sample in a study of brain T cells in children with intractable seizures. This table comes from immunoSEQ multiplex PCR, and its TCRdb copy is limited to in-frame clones, with some not included. In the table there are 110,000 or so clones, around 94% of which are singletons. The material was peripheral blood, obtained at surgery. Receptors were obtained from a boy under two years old with hemimegalencephaly and intractable seizures.

The chain joins TRBV6-5 to TRBJ2-1; D is unclear. Trimming pared 0 bases from V and 1 base from J, leaving 7 bases between. The length of the CDR3 is 15 residues. Germline lookup yields CDR1 MNHEY and CDR2 SVGAGI. In nucleotides, the CDR3 is TGTGCCAGCAGTTACTCGCCCGCTTCCTACAATGAGCAGTTCTTC. The encoded protein is CASSYSPASYNEQFF.

J is TRBJ2-3 and V is TRBV11-2; a possible D gene is TRBD2 (5 bases). The CDR3 spans 14 residues. The germline CDR1 and CDR2 sequences are SGHAT and FQNNGV. Trimming removed 2 bases at V and 4 bases at J, with 10 bases between. The CDR3 region is CASSLWRSPDTQYF. For the CDR3, the DNA is TGTGCCAGCAGCTTATGGAGGAGCCCAGATACGCAGTATTTT.

This clone has just one count. The chain links TRBV10-3 to TRBJ1-3; 9 bases map to TRBD1. The CDR3 runs 18 residues. After removal of 1 base from V and 0 bases from J, the junction contained 7 bases not matched to a gene. Germline V gene sequence: CDR1 ENHRY, CDR2 SYGVKD. The CDR3 DNA reads TGTGCCATCAGTGAGTACTCCGGGACAGGGAGCTCTGGAAACACCATATATTTT. Translating it yields CAISEYSGTGSSGNTIYF.

The V gene is TRBV24-1, the J gene TRBJ2-4; D tentatively reads TRBD1 or TRBD2 (6 bases each). Trimming pared 9 bases from V and 5 bases from J, leaving 19 bases between. The germline gives CDR1 KGHDR, CDR2 SFDVKD. The CDR3 runs to 15 residues. In DNA form, the CDR3 reads TGTGCCACCTGGTACAAGGGGGGAATTGAAAACATTCAGTACTTC. Encoded protein: CATWYKGGIENIQYF.

J is TRBJ2-7 and V is TRBV6-5; no definite D call. The CDR3 is 14 amino acids. With 0 bases removed from V and 5 bases from J, the gap between germline ends came to 11 bases. CDR1 MNHEY and CDR2 SVGAGI come from the germline V gene. DNA for the CDR3: TGTGCCAGCAGTTACTCGTGGTCCTCGGACGAGCAGTACTTC. This sequence encodes CASSYSWSSDEQYF.

The chain links TRBV5-8 to TRBJ1-5; no definite D call. Germline lookup yields CDR1 SGHTS and CDR2 YDEGEE. CDR3 length: 13 residues. V lost 0 bases, J lost 5 bases, and 6 bases lay in between. CDR3: CASSLEADQPQHF. In DNA form, the CDR3 reads TGTGCCAGCAGCTTGGAGGCTGATCAGCCCCAGCATTTT. The whole variable domain, filled in from reference TRBV5-8 and TRBJ1-5, reads EAGVTQSPTHLIKTRGQQATLRCSPISGHTSVYWYQQALGLGLQFLLWYDEGEERNRGNFPPRFSGRQFPNYSSELNVNALELEDSALYLCASSLEADQPQHFGDGTRLSIL.

The chain carries TRBV6-5 and TRBJ2-5; 9 bases agree with TRBD1. The CDR3 is made up of 15 amino acids. Germline CDR1 and CDR2: MNHEY and SVGAGI. The ends lost 4 bases at V and 4 bases at J; junction bases unmatched: 7. In DNA form, the CDR3 reads TGTGCCAGCAGTTCTACAGGGGGCGTGGGAGAGACCCAGTACTTC. This sequence encodes CASSSTGGVGETQYF.

The chain employs TRBV19 and TRBJ1-5, with D hard to call. From germline, CDR1 is LNHDA and CDR2 SQIVND (reference sequence). Trimming pared 3 bases from V and 1 base from J, leaving 13 bases between. CDR3 length: 16 residues. CDR3 loop: CASSITIDVSNQPQHF. As DNA, the CDR3 is TGTGCCAGTAGTATTACAATAGATGTGAGCAATCAGCCCCAGCATTTT. The variable domain in full, with the rest retrieved from reference TRBV19 and TRBJ1-5, is DGGITQSPKYLFRKEGQNVTLSCEQNLNHDAMYWYRQDPGQGLRLIYYSQIVNDFQKGDIAEGYSVSREKKESFPLTVTSAQKNPTAFYLCASSITIDVSNQPQHFGDGTRLSIL.

The gene calls are TRBV6-5 and TRBJ2-7; D is unresolved. This CDR3 is 14 amino acids long. V gave up 2 bases and J gave up 6 bases, with 14 bases separating them. The germline V gene has CDR1 MNHEY and CDR2 SVGAGI. This chain's CDR3 is CASSYPSDGSEQYF. Written as DNA, the CDR3 is TGTGCCAGCAGTTACCCCTCGGACGGTTCCGAGCAGTACTTC.